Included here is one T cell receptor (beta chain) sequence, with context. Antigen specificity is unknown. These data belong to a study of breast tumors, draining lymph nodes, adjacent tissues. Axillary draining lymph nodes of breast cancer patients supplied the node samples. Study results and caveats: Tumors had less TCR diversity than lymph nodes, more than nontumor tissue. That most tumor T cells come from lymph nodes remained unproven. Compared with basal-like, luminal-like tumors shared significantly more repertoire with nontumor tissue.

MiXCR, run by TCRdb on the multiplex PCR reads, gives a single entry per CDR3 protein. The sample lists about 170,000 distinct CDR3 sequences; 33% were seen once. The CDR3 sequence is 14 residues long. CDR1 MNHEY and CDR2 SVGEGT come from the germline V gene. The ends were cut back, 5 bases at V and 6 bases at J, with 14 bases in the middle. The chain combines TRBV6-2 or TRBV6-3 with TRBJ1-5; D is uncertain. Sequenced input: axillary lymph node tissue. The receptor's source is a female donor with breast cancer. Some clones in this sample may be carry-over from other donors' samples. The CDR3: CASSPDTFSQPQHF. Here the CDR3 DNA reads TGTGCCAGCAGTCCCGACACTTTTTCTCAGCCCCAGCATTTT.